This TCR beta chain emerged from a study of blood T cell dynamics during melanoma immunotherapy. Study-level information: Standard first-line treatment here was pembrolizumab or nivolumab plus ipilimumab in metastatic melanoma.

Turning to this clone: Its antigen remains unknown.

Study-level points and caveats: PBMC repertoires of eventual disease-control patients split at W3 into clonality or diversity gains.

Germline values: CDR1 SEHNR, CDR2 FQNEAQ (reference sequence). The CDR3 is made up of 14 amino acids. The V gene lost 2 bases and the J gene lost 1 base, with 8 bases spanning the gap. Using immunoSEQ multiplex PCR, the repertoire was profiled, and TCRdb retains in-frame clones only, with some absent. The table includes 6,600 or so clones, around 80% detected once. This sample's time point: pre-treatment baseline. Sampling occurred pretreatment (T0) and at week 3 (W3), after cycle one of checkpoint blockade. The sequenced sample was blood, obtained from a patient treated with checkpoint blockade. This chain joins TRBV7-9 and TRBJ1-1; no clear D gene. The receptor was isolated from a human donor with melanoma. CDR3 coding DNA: TGTGCCAGCAGCTTATCACAATCGAACACTGAAGCTTTCTTT. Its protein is CASSLSQSNTEAFF.